This T cell receptor (beta chain) was recovered during a study of blood T cell repertoires in COVID-19. Per the authors' pipeline: Nucleated cell counts were estimated from reference gene primer amplification. Sequencing used immunoSEQ multiplex PCR; TCRdb keeps in-frame clones, though not all of them. V and J calls and clone size are as listed in that table; D and trimming were resolved from the DNA. The table lists about 170,000 clones, about 89% of them singletons. Recruits, aged roughly 18 to 95 years, lived in roughly 22 US areas. Cohorts were determined from participant-reported clinical history. Donors in Cohort 3 who had recovered were those with two negative PCRs, healthcare professional clearance, or resolution of their symptoms. The germline CDR1 and CDR2 sequences are LNHDA and SQIVND (reference sequence). V was pared by 7 bases and J by 7 bases, with 5 bases of the junction left unmatched. The CDR3 is 12 amino acids.

This clonotype was obtained from a woman aged 18-35 years who had recovered from COVID-19. The chain combines TRBV19 with TRBJ1-2; TRBD1 matches 8 bases. Sequencing was carried out using PBMCs or T cells enriched from blood (not recorded which). The CDR3 is CASTTGGGGYTF. In DNA, the CDR3 is TGTGCCAGTACCACAGGGGGTGGTGGCTACACCTTC.